A single sample is the source of the 2 T cell receptor beta chains below, sequenced in a study of OX40 agonist ivuxolimab in advanced cancers. Assay: immunoSEQ multiplex PCR; the TCRdb copy retains only in-frame clones and omits some. The sample records 20,000 to 25,000 clones, about 86% being singletons. This specimen consisted of CD4+ or CD8+ T cells sorted from blood, obtained in a trial of the OX40 agonist ivuxolimab. The receptors were gathered from an adult with an advanced solid tumor such as melanoma, head and neck, liver or kidney cancer.

This sequence joins TRBV7-9 and TRBJ1-1; 7 positions agree with TRBD1. V gave up 5 bases and J gave up 5 bases; unmatched junction bases: 8. Germline V gene data show CDR1 as SEHNR and CDR2 as FQNEAQ (reference sequence). The CDR3 loop spans 14 amino acids. The CDR3 reads CASSPDRFYTEAFF. Written as DNA, the CDR3 is TGTGCCAGCAGCCCGGACAGGTTCTATACTGAAGCTTTCTTT.

The chain uses TRBV13 and TRBJ2-7; 8 nucleotides agree with TRBD2. The germline gives CDR1 PRHDT, CDR2 FYEKMQ (reference sequence). V was pared by 5 bases and J by 2 bases, with 11 bases of the junction left unmatched. There are 16 residues in the CDR3. CDR3 sequence reads: CASSPPGAGVTYEQYF. The CDR3 DNA is TGTGCCAGCAGCCCGCCGGGAGCGGGAGTAACCTACGAGCAGTACTTC.